This record looks at one TCR beta chain sequence and its context. This entry is derived from a study of cytomegalovirus exposure and HLA in healthy donors. Germline V gene sequence: CDR1 MNHEY, CDR2 SMNVEV (reference sequence). This CDR3 is built from 16 residues. Germline trimming cut 4 bases from V and 3 bases from J; bases unmatched to any gene: 10. Primers: 60 Vbeta forward and 13 Jbeta reverse. Repertoires were generated with immunoSEQ multiplex PCR, while TCRdb's copy carries only in-frame clones and drops some. The table lists 150,000 to 200,000 clones, over 80% of them singletons. This TCR was sampled from a man aged 40-49 years in good health and CMV-seronegative. The sample taken for sequencing was PBMCs. The rearrangement joins TRBV27 to TRBJ2-7; 9 bases line up with TRBD1. CDR3 amino acids: CASSSLVGQGFYEQYF. For the CDR3, the DNA is TGTGCCAGCAGTTCCCTTGTGGGACAGGGTTTCTACGAGCAGTACTTC.